This is a list of T cell receptor beta chains from one sample in a study of cytomegalovirus exposure and HLA in healthy donors. Using immunoSEQ multiplex PCR, the repertoire was profiled, and TCRdb retains in-frame clones only, with some absent. Found here are some 140,000 clones, approximately 80% of them singletons; the top ten hold roughly 1.2%. Sequenced sample: PBMCs. These receptors originate from a male donor in good health and CMV-seropositive. Both conserved end residues are part of each CDR3. D genes are given only for firm matches. Expanded clones get a size class; other rows say once, few or many, or leave the size out.

TRBV5-4,NA,TRBJ2-1,TRBD2,CASSLIRRSGSSNEQFF,TGTGCCAGCAGCTTAATCCGACGTAGCGGGAGTTCCAATGAGCAGTTCTTC
TRBV19,NA,TRBJ1-2,NA,CASSMLRIDYGYTF,TGTGCCAGTAGTATGCTCAGGATCGACTATGGCTACACCTTC
TRBV16,NA,TRBJ2-3,NA,CASSHPGDTQYF,TGTGCCAGCAGCCATCCCGGGGATACGCAGTATTTT
TRBV9,NA,TRBJ1-2,NA,CASSATGGGYGYTF,TGTGCCAGCAGCGCGACTGGGGGCGGCTATGGCTACACCTTC
TRBV6-5,NA,TRBJ2-3,TRBD1,CASSYSRGLADTQYF,TGTGCCAGCAGTTACTCGAGGGGGCTGGCAGATACGCAGTATTTT
TRBV7-2,NA,TRBJ2-7,TRBD2,CASSRGLDGYEQYF,TGTGCCAGCAGTCGCGGACTAGATGGATACGAGCAGTACTTC
TRBV2,NA,TRBJ2-7,NA,CASSEQGAYEQYF,TGTGCCAGCAGTGAACAGGGTGCGTACGAGCAGTACTTC
TRBV18,NA,TRBJ2-5,TRBD2,CASSPAAGGQETQYF,TGTGCCAGCTCACCGGCAGCGGGGGGTCAAGAGACCCAGTACTTC
TRBV4-2,few,TRBJ2-1,TRBD2,CASSQDDGGGGTYNEQFF,TGTGCCAGCAGCCAAGATGATGGGGGCGGGGGGACTTACAATGAGCAGTTCTTC
TRBV4-3,NA,TRBJ2-7,TRBD2,CASSPGGGWVYEQYF,TGCGCCAGCAGCCCCGGGGGAGGGTGGGTCTACGAGCAGTACTTC
TRBV6-6,NA,TRBJ2-3,TRBD2,CASSYGGLADTQYF,TGTGCCAGCAGTTACGGCGGACTAGCGGATACGCAGTATTTT
TRBV7-9,NA,TRBJ1-1,TRBD1,CSSRQGNTEAFF,TGTTCCAGCAGACAGGGGAACACTGAAGCTTTCTTT
TRBV9,NA,TRBJ2-4,NA,CATKMAKNIQYF,TGTGCCACTAAGATGGCCAAAAACATTCAGTACTTC
TRBV16,once,TRBJ1-1,NA,CASSQSYQGQAEAFF,TGTGCCAGCAGCCAATCGTACCAGGGGCAGGCTGAAGCTTTCTTT
TRBV21-1,few,TRBJ1-2,NA,CANRDRGFHYGYTF,TGTGCCAATCGGGACAGGGGATTCCATTATGGCTACACCTTC
TRBV19,NA,TRBJ2-1,NA,CASSGFTYNEQFF,TGTGCCAGTTCAGGGTTTACCTACAATGAGCAGTTCTTC
TRBV7-9,NA,TRBJ2-7,NA,CASSPQDSTYEQYF,TGTGCCAGCAGCCCACAGGACAGTACCTACGAGCAGTACTTC
TRBV5-4,once,TRBJ2-7,NA,CASSRSGSYEQYF,TGTGCCAGCAGCCGTAGCGGTTCCTACGAGCAGTACTTC
TRBV7-8,once,TRBJ2-5,TRBD1,CASSHGTVQETQYF,TGTGCCAGCAGCCACGGGACAGTCCAAGAGACCCAGTACTTC
TRBV9,once,TRBJ2-2,TRBD2,CASRVTSDNTGELFF,TGTGCCAGCAGGGTGACTAGCGACAACACCGGGGAGCTGTTTTTT
TRBV6-4,few,TRBJ2-3,TRBD2,CASSDSRGGATDTQYF,TGTGCCAGCAGTGATTCCCGCGGGGGGGCCACCGATACGCAGTATTTT
TRBV7-6,NA,TRBJ1-1,TRBD1,CASSRDRAMNTEAFF,TGTGCCAGCAGCAGGGACAGGGCCATGAACACTGAAGCTTTCTTT
TRBV5-1,few,TRBJ1-6,TRBD1,CASSAKTGTDHSPLHF,TGCGCCAGCAGCGCAAAAACCGGGACAGACCATTCACCCCTCCACTTT
TRBV4-1,NA,TRBJ2-7,TRBD2,CASSRTSGGPYEQYF,TGCGCCAGCAGTCGTACTAGCGGGGGACCCTACGAGCAGTACTTC
TRBV28,NA,TRBJ2-4,NA,CASSLSGVGIGIQYF,TGTGCCAGCAGTTTATCAGGGGTCGGAATTGGCATTCAGTACTTC
TRBV18,NA,TRBJ1-1,NA,CASSPPGVRGTMNTEAFF,TGTGCCAGCTCACCCCCAGGGGTTAGGGGGACAATGAACACTGAAGCTTTCTTT
TRBV10-2,NA,TRBJ2-7,NA,CASSRSGSSYEQYF,TGCGCCAGCAGTCGGTCCGGGTCCTCCTACGAGCAGTACTTC